This is a list of T cell receptor beta chains from one sample in a study of blood T cells in healthy people across ages. TCRdb used MiXCR to reprocess the 5' RACE reads, holding one entry per CDR3 protein. The repertoire has approximately 1.5 million distinct CDR3 sequences, roughly 32% of them found once; the top ten carry about 11%. The sequencing sample was made of blood. The receptors were gathered from a woman aged 30 to 39 in good health. The CDR3 runs from the conserved cysteine through the conserved F or W. The D gene is left open where the match is weak. Size tells how often a clone was seen (once, few, many) or the class of an expanded clone, and some rows leave it out.

J	V	D	size	DNA	CDR3
TRBJ1-2	TRBV18	-	-	TGTGCCAGCTCACCGGAACAGCACTATGGCTACACCTTC	CASSPEQHYGYTF
TRBJ1-5	TRBV4-1	TRBD1	-	TGCGCCAGCAGCCAAGTAAGGGGACAGTATCAGCCCCAGCATTTT	CASSQVRGQYQPQHF
TRBJ2-7	TRBV15	-	-	TGTGCCACCAGCAGAGCGACCGGTACTCAGGGGTACGAGCAGTACTTC	CATSRATGTQGYEQYF
TRBJ2-1	TRBV6-1	TRBD2	few	TGTGCCAGCAGTGAGGAAGCGACTAGCGTTGAGCAGTTCTTC	CASSEEATSVEQFF
TRBJ2-1	TRBV5-5	TRBD2	-	TGTGCCAGCAGCAATATGAGGGGAGGGAGCTCCTACAATGAGCAGTTCTTC	CASSNMRGGSSYNEQFF
TRBJ2-3	TRBV7-9	TRBD2	-	TGTGCCAGCAGCCCCCAGTGGGGGGGTTTCACAGATACGCAGTATTTT	CASSPQWGGFTDTQYF
TRBJ1-1	TRBV5-1	-	-	TGCGCCAGCAGCTTCCTCCTCGGGGGCAACACTGAAGCTTTCTTT	CASSFLLGGNTEAFF
TRBJ2-7	TRBV20-1	TRBD2	few	TGCAGTGCTAGAGCTTCCGCGGGGGGGCCTCTCTACGAGCAGTACTTC	CSARASAGGPLYEQYF
TRBJ2-1	TRBV9	TRBD2	-	TGTGCCAGCAGCTCTAGCGGGGGGTATACCTACAATGAGCAGTTCTTC	CASSSSGGYTYNEQFF
TRBJ2-1	TRBV20-1	TRBD2	-	TGCAGTGCTCTGACTAGCGGGGGGCCCGGTGAGCAGTTCTTC	CSALTSGGPGEQFF
TRBJ2-3	TRBV20-1	TRBD1	-	TGCAGTGCGCTGACAGGGGCCTACACAGATACGCAGTATTTT	CSALTGAYTDTQYF
TRBJ1-1	TRBV25-1	-	few	TGTGCCAGCGCGGGCGGGGGGAAGTCTGAAGCTTTCTTT	CASAGGGKSEAFF
TRBJ2-5	TRBV12-3/TRBV12-4	-	many	TGTGCCAGCAGGGCCGGAGCCCAAGAGACCCAGTACTTC	CASRAGAQETQYF
TRBJ2-2	TRBV10-3	TRBD2	-	TGTGCCATCAGTGGGGCCCTAGCGGCCGGGGAGCTGTTTTTT	CAISGALAAGELFF
TRBJ2-5	TRBV11-2	-	few	TGTGCCAGCAGATTATCGGGGGCCGGTCGAGAGACCCAGTACTTC	CASRLSGAGRETQYF
TRBJ1-3	TRBV3-1	TRBD1	once	TGTGCCAGCAGCCAAGACCCCCCGACAGGGTTGGGAAACACCATATATTTT	CASSQDPPTGLGNTIYF
TRBJ2-1	TRBV29-1	-	many	TGCAGCGTTGTCGGGCAGGCCTTCTCCTACAATGAGCAGTTCTTC	CSVVGQAFSYNEQFF
TRBJ1-6	TRBV2	TRBD1	once	TGTGCCAGCATGGCGGACAGGGGGAATTCACTCCACCACTTT	CASMADRGNSLHHF
TRBJ1-5	TRBV12-3/TRBV12-4	-	-	TGTGCCAGCAGTTTGACCAGACCCAATCAGCCCCAGCATTTT	CASSLTRPNQPQHF
TRBJ2-1	TRBV6-1	-	few	TGTGCCAGCAGTGAAGTGGCGGGACCATCCTACAATGAGCAGTTCTTC	CASSEVAGPSYNEQFF
TRBJ2-5	TRBV2	-	few	TGTGCCAGCAGTGCAAATAGCGCGGGGCTGGAGACCCAGTACTTC	CASSANSAGLETQYF
TRBJ2-7	TRBV20-1	TRBD2	-	TGCAGTGCTAAGCGGGATCACTACAATGAGCAGTACTTC	CSAKRDHYNEQYF
TRBJ2-5	TRBV15	-	-	TGTGCCACCAGCTCCTGGAGGACCCAAGAGACCCAGTACTTC	CATSSWRTQETQYF
TRBJ2-3	TRBV20-1	TRBD2	few	TGCAGTGCTAGGACAGGACTAGCGGGGGGGATTGGTACGCAGTATTTT	CSARTGLAGGIGTQYF
TRBJ1-1	TRBV20-1	-	-	TGCAGTGCCCCTCAGGGAGGACAGCACACTGAAGCTTTCTTT	CSAPQGGQHTEAFF
TRBJ2-1	TRBV5-1	-	-	TGCGCCAGCAGCTGGGAACAGTACTCCTACAATGAGCAGTTCTTC	CASSWEQYSYNEQFF
TRBJ1-6	TRBV27	TRBD1	few	TGTGCCAGCAGTTTTAGTCAGGGGGTTTCACCCCTCCACTTT	CASSFSQGVSPLHF
TRBJ1-1	TRBV5-6	-	-	TGTGCCAGCAGCAGCGCGGGACACGGAGAGGGGACTGAAGCTTTCTTT	CASSSAGHGEGTEAFF
TRBJ2-1	TRBV20-1	TRBD2	-	TGCAGTGCTGATGTAGGGACTAGCGGGGGCGGTGAGCAGTTCTTC	CSADVGTSGGGEQFF
TRBJ2-1	TRBV5-6	-	-	TGTGCCAGCAGCCTATGGACTATTTCTGAGCAGTTCTTC	CASSLWTISEQFF
TRBJ2-1	TRBV7-3	-	-	TGTGCCAGCAGCTTAATGGGGGCTAGCAGACACAATGAGCAGTTCTTC	CASSLMGASRHNEQFF
TRBJ2-1	TRBV14	TRBD2	-	TGTGCCAGCAGCCTCGCTAGCGGGATTTGTAATGAGCAGTTCTTC	CASSLASGICNEQFF